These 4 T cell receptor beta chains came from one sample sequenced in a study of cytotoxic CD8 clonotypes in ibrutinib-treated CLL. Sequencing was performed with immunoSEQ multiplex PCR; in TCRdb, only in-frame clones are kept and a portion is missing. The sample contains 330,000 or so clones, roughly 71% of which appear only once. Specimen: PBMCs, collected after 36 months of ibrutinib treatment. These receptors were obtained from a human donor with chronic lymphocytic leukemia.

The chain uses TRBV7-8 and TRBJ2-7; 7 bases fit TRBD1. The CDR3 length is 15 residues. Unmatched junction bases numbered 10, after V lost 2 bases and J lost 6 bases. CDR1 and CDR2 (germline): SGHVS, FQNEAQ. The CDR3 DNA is TGTGCCAGCAGCTTAAATAGGGGGCGACTGGGCGAGCAGTACTTC. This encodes CASSLNRGRLGEQYF.

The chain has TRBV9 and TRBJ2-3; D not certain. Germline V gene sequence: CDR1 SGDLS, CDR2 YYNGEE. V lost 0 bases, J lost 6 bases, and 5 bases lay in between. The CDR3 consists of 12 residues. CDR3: CASSVGMDTQYF. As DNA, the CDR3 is TGTGCCAGCAGCGTAGGCATGGATACGCAGTATTTT. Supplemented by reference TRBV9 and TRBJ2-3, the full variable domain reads DSGVTQTPKHLITATGQRVTLRCSPRSGDLSVYWYQQSLDQGLQFLIQYYNGEERAKGNILERFSAQQFPDLHSELNLSSLELGDSALYFCASSVGMDTQYFGPGTRLTVL.

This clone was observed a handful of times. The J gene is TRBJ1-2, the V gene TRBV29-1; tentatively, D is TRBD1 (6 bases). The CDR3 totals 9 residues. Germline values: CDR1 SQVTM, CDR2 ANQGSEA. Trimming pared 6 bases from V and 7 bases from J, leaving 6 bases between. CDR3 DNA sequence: TGCAGCGTGGACAGTGGCTACACCTTC. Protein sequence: CSVDSGYTF.

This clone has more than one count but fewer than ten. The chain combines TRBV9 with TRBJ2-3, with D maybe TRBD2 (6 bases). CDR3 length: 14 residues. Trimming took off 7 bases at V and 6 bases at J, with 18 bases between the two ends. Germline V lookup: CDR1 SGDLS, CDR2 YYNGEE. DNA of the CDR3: TGTGCCAGCTCGCCTGCCGGGGGTGGGGATACGCAGTATTTT. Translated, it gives CASSPAGGGDTQYF.